This T cell receptor beta chain comes out of a study of shared clonotypes between healthy human individuals. The table came from immunoSEQ multiplex PCR; TCRdb's copy has only in-frame clones and leaves some out. The table includes about 2.1 million clones, 85% to 95% detected once. CDR3 length equals 12 residues. In germline, CDR1 is MDHEN, CDR2 SYDVKM. V was clipped by 1 base and J by 7 bases, with 5 bases between them. Naive CD8 cells, CD45RO-negative and positively selected for CCR7, excluded terminally differentiated effector memory CD45RA+ cells. Sequenced: naive CD8+ T cells from PBMCs. The chain links TRBV28 to TRBJ2-1; D not resolved. The TCR comes from a man aged 18 to 35 in good health. Some clones in this sample may be carry-over from other donors' samples. The CDR3 sequence is CASSLSLNEQFF. The CDR3 nucleotides read TGTGCCAGCAGTTTATCCCTGAATGAGCAGTTCTTC. The whole variable domain, remainder taken from reference TRBV28 and TRBJ2-1, is DVKVTQSSRYLVKRTGEKVFLECVQDMDHENMFWYRQDPGLGLRLIYFSYDVKMKEKGDIPEGYSVSREKKERFSLILESASTNQTSMYLCASSLSLNEQFFGPGTRLTVL.